This T cell receptor (beta chain) was identified in a study of blood T cell repertoires in COVID-19 (dated by TCRdb to the early 2020s). Background on the whole study: Samples covering the acute and convalescent phases of COVID-19 were provided by collaborators in the United States, Italy and Spain. The material from the prospective study consisted of cDNA or gDNA derived from T cells, B-cell-depleted T cells, or PBMCs. Where available, HLA class I and class II types were obtained from metadata supplied by the sample provider rather than from assay-based typing. Samples came from the ongoing ImmuneRACE study (first 160 participants) plus 1,254 subjects from 6 global collaborators. The repertoires were released in a freely available public database meant as a resource for research on the immune response to SARS-CoV-2. Deeply sampled blood TCRbeta repertoires from subjects exposed to, actively infected with, or recovered from COVID-19 were included in the dataset. The sample metadata nearly always contained a de-identified subject ID, COVID-19 status, age in years and sex. The investigation overall reported the following: The quantity of clinical and demographic metadata differed by source and by participant and was supplied without curation.

The CDR3 has 18 amino acids, counting the end cysteine and phenylalanine. Solely the CDR3 DNA is kept, with 54 bases framed from the first base. CDR1 is given as MDHEN and CDR2 as SYDVKM, both from the germline V gene. Ends trimmed: V by 5 bases, J by 0 bases; bases unmatched to a gene: 9. Comment on this clone: The antigen this receptor binds is unknown. No base quality information exists; no much larger clone differs at one position.

The immunoSEQ Assay, a bias-controlled multiplex PCR, was used to amplify TCRbeta CDR3 regions from genomic DNA. On the authors' methods: The number of nucleated cells in each sample was estimated by amplification of reference gene primers within the assay. Sequence reads were collapsed and filtered to measure the absolute abundance of every unique TCRbeta CDR3 rearrangement. For each sample, productive Simpson clonality was calculated by taking the square root of Simpson's diversity index across productive rearrangements. The table comes from immuneACCESS by way of TCRdb, which keeps in-frame sequences with V and J called. Part of the clones is missing from these tables; in studies checked, under half for an unresolved V gene and the rest for unknown reasons. V, J and clone size were drawn from that table, and D and trimming were deduced from the DNA. The sample table shows 75,000 to 95,000 clones, and approximately 90% are seen once. The leading ten clones occupy roughly a fifth of the sample.

The collaborating institutions used their own protocols to collect whole blood in K2EDTA tubes. For TCRbeta analysis, collaborators shipped samples as frozen whole blood, isolated PBMCs, or DNA extracted from either of those sample types. The receptor was isolated from a human donor in a cohort sampled during active COVID-19. The rearrangement combines TRBV28 with TRBJ2-6, with 8 middle bases fitting TRBD1. Source material: peripheral blood. The CDR3 reads CASSPSGQALSGANVLTF. The sequence in DNA is TGTGCCAGCAGTCCCTCGGGACAGGCCCTCTCTGGGGCCAACGTCCTGACTTTC.